These 23 T cell receptor beta chains were all obtained from the same sample, sequenced in a study of CD8+ T cells in alopecia areata. The sequencing template was cDNA reverse transcribed from extracted RNA. Some clones are missing from TCRdb's copy, which holds only in-frame ones; the method was immunoSEQ multiplex PCR. The table records about 190,000 clones, more than 55% of them present only once. The treatment is: oral pan-JAK inhibitor, 5-10 mg twice daily. Sequencing used CD4+ T cells sorted from blood, obtained at week 4, from a patient treated with tofacitinib. Receptors originate from a human donor with alopecia areata.

This clone was observed a single time. The chain recombines TRBV29-1 with TRBJ2-7; TRBD2 aligns across 11 bases. The trim removed 4 bases at V and 2 bases at J, leaving 4 bases unmatched. The CDR3 is 14 amino acids. Germline CDR1 is SQVTM and CDR2 is ANQGSEA. The CDR3 nucleotides read TGCAGCGTTGTGGGGACTAGCGGAACCTACGAGCAGTACTTC. It translates to CSVVGTSGTYEQYF.

J is TRBJ2-5 and V is TRBV29-1; D may correspond to TRBD1 or TRBD2 (6 bases each). V was pared by 6 bases and J by 5 bases, with 16 bases between. The CDR3 totals 13 residues. The germline V gene encodes CDR1 SQVTM and CDR2 ANQGSEA. CDR3: CSVEYGGRETQYF. The CDR3 DNA is TGCAGCGTCGAATACGGGGGCCGGGAGACCCAGTACTTC.

This clone was counted a few times. This chain joins TRBV7-9 and TRBJ1-1; TRBD1 matches at 7 bases. CDR1 is SEHNR and CDR2 is FQNEAQ in the germline V gene (reference sequence). The CDR3 consists of 15 residues. After removal of 1 base from V and 6 bases from J, the junction contained 8 bases not matched to a gene. CDR3 region: CASSLGSTGISEAFF. CDR3 bases: TGTGCCAGCAGCTTAGGATCGACAGGGATATCTGAAGCTTTCTTT.

This clone was picked up a small number of times. The rearrangement uses TRBV7-8 and TRBJ1-2, with D perhaps TRBD1 (5 bases). The CDR3 totals 13 residues. V shed 0 bases and J shed 8 bases, with 10 bases lying between them. Germline V gene data show CDR1 as SGHVS and CDR2 as FQNEAQ. The CDR3 DNA sequence: TGTGCCAGCAGCTTAGCATGGGGGGACGGCTACACCTTC. Translating gives CASSLAWGDGYTF.

This clone was counted only a few times. CDR3 in amino acids: CASTNFLQGAKNIQYF. In DNA, the CDR3 is TGTGCCAGCACCAACTTTTTACAGGGGGCCAAAAACATTCAGTACTTC. The rearrangement uses TRBV2 and TRBJ2-4, with 7 bases fitting TRBD1. V lost 7 bases to trimming and J lost 1 base; unmatched junction nucleotides: 10. The CDR3 contains 16 residues. CDR1 SNHLY and CDR2 FYNNEI come from the germline V gene.

This clone was observed a few times. J is TRBJ2-3 and V is TRBV4-3; 9 bases line up with TRBD2. With V trimmed by 0 bases and J by 4 bases, 8 bases remained unmatched. The CDR3 consists of 17 residues. Germline CDR1 and CDR2: LGHNA and YSLEER. The CDR3 protein is CASSQDPAGGRADTQYF. The CDR3 bases are TGCGCCAGCAGCCAAGATCCAGCGGGAGGACGGGCAGATACGCAGTATTTT.

This clone appeared a few times. The chain has TRBV5-1 and TRBJ2-5; 7 positions match TRBD2. This CDR3 contains 13 residues. Germline V gene sequence: CDR1 SGHRS, CDR2 YFSETQ. The V gene end was trimmed by 5 bases and the J gene end by 7 bases; junction bases not matched to a gene: 8. CDR3 bases: TGCGCCAGCAGTGATGCGGGAGTTGGGACCCAGTACTTC. It codes for CASSDAGVGTQYF.

This sequence joins TRBV5-6 and TRBJ1-4, with D unclear. The CDR3 is 16 residues long. Trimming stripped 0 bases from V and 5 bases from J, with 14 bases between. CDR1 and CDR2 (germline): SGHDT, YYEEEE. The CDR3, as DNA: TGTGCCAGCAGCTTGGCTCAATCGCGGTACAATGAAAAACTGTTTTTT. Its protein is CASSLAQSRYNEKLFF. Based on the CDR3 plus reference TRBV5-6 and TRBJ1-4, the full variable domain is DAGVTQSPTHLIKTRGQQVTLRCSPKSGHDTVSWYQQALGQGPQFIFQYYEEEERQRGNFPDRFSGHQFPNYSSELNVNALLLGDSALYLCASSLAQSRYNEKLFFGSGTQLSVL.

The chain recombines TRBV29-1 with TRBJ1-1; D is perhaps TRBD1 (6 bases). Germline CDR1 reads SQVTM; CDR2 reads ANQGSEA. CDR3 size: 12 residues. Trimming pared 6 bases from V and 6 bases from J, leaving 14 bases between. The chain's CDR3 is CSVQRQAPEAFF. CDR3 DNA: TGCAGCGTCCAAAGACAGGCTCCTGAAGCTTTCTTT.

The gene calls are TRBV29-1 and TRBJ1-2, with D unclear. The CDR3 runs to 13 residues. CDR1 is SQVTM and CDR2 is ANQGSEA in the germline V gene. Trimming removed 2 bases at V and 7 bases at J, with 14 bases between. The CDR3 DNA reads as TGCAGCGTTGAACCTAGGCTCTTCATTGGCTACACCTTC. Translated, it gives CSVEPRLFIGYTF.

The rearrangement links TRBV5-4 to TRBJ1-4; the D gene is possibly TRBD1 (5 bases). The CDR3 extends over 13 amino acids. CDR1 SGHNT and CDR2 YYREEE come from the germline V gene (reference sequence). The V end was cut by 0 bases, the J end by 8 bases, with 8 bases between. CDR3 protein: CASSLGGEEKLFF. DNA for the CDR3: TGTGCCAGCAGCTTGGGGGGCGAGGAAAAACTGTTTTTT.

This clone was picked up a small number of times. The chain links TRBV6-6 to TRBJ2-1; TRBD2 is a possible D gene (6 bases). V was pared by 4 bases and J by 4 bases, with 8 bases between. The CDR3 totals 13 residues. Germline V gene sequence: CDR1 MNHNY, CDR2 SVGAGI (reference sequence). The CDR3 here is CASSLAAYNEQFF. For the CDR3, the DNA is TGTGCCAGCAGTTTAGCGGCTTACAATGAGCAGTTCTTC.

The sample holds a few counts of this clone. The chain links TRBV29-1 to TRBJ1-2; 7 bases line up with TRBD1. The CDR3 is 14 amino acids. Per the germline V gene, CDR1 is SQVTM and CDR2 is ANQGSEA. With V trimmed by 6 bases and J by 1 base, 8 bases remained unmatched. The CDR3 spells CSVGPDRHNYGYTF. As DNA, the CDR3 is TGCAGCGTGGGGCCGGACAGGCATAACTATGGCTACACCTTC.

This rearrangement joins TRBV10-2 to TRBJ2-5; no clear D. Trimming left V 7 bases short and J 10 bases short, with 16 bases between. CDR1 and CDR2 from the germline V gene are WSHSY and SAAADI. CDR3 length equals 12 residues. CDR3 sequence: CASKDPTFRQYF. In nucleotides, the CDR3 is TGCGCCAGCAAAGACCCTACATTCCGCCAGTACTTC.

The gene calls are TRBV7-9 and TRBJ2-1, with 7 bases lining up with TRBD2. From germline, CDR1 is SEHNR and CDR2 FQNEAQ (reference sequence). The CDR3 totals 15 residues. Trimming cost V 5 bases and J 2 bases; bases outside gene matches: 6. CDR3 loop: CASSERAGAYNEQFF. CDR3 DNA sequence: TGTGCCAGCAGCGAGCGGGCGGGAGCCTACAATGAGCAGTTCTTC.

This clone was seen only a few times. The chain joins TRBV2 to TRBJ2-2; D is uncertain. Germline V gene data show CDR1 as SNHLY and CDR2 as FYNNEI. Trimming removed 2 bases at V and 5 bases at J, with 6 bases between. There are 13 residues in the CDR3. Here the CDR3 DNA reads TGTGCCAGCAGTGAAAGTGGGACCGGGGAGCTGTTTTTT. It encodes CASSESGTGELFF.

This chain connects TRBV2 to TRBJ2-5; TRBD2 agrees at 10 bases. The J call may be in error: the DNA end matches TRBJ2-7 better. This CDR3 region has 14 residues. Germline assignment: CDR1 SNHLY and CDR2 FYNNEI. The DNA for the CDR3 is TGTGCCAGCACCCTAGCGGGAGAGGGATACGAGCAGTACTTC. Translation: CASTLAGEGYEQYF.

This clone was counted a few times. The gene calls are TRBV4-1 and TRBJ2-4, with TRBD1 matching 8 bases. The CDR3 consists of 17 residues. V lost 1 base to trimming and J lost 13 bases; unmatched junction nucleotides: 18. In germline, CDR1 is MGHRA, CDR2 YSYEKL. CDR3 region: CASSQVGTQGARTPQYF. DNA for the CDR3: TGCGCCAGCAGCCAAGTGGGGACGCAGGGGGCGCGGACTCCACAGTACTTC.

The CDR3 DNA reads as TGCAGCGTCAACCCCGGGACACTGAACACTGAAGCTTTCTTT. Residues: CSVNPGTLNTEAFF. The chain is built from TRBV29-1 and TRBJ1-1, with D maybe TRBD1 (6 bases). The CDR3 contains 14 residues. Between the trimmed V and J ends, which lost 6 bases and 0 bases, there was a span of 14 bases. Germline V lookup: CDR1 SQVTM, CDR2 ANQGSEA.

V gene TRBV30 combines with J gene TRBJ1-2; weak D call: TRBD1 (5 bases). V was pared by 0 bases and J by 10 bases, with 15 bases between. Looked up from germline, CDR1 is GTSNPN and CDR2 is SVGIG (reference sequence). The CDR3 spans 13 residues. CDR3 sequence (DNA): TGTGCCTGGAGTGTACAAGGGACCGATCCCTACACCTTC. Its translation: CAWSVQGTDPYTF.

The rearrangement joins TRBV5-1 to TRBJ2-3; the match to TRBD2 covers 11 bases. There are 16 residues in the CDR3. Germline CDR1 is SGHRS and CDR2 is YFSETQ. With 4 bases clipped from V and 9 bases from J, the junction kept 13 bases outside the gene matches. CDR3 protein: CASSTQSTSGIKTQYF. CDR3 bases: TGCGCCAGCAGCACTCAGTCGACTAGCGGGATCAAGACGCAGTATTTT.

V is TRBV11-2 and J is TRBJ1-2; tentatively, D is TRBD1 (6 bases). CDR3 length: 15 residues. CDR1 and CDR2 from the germline V gene are SGHAT and FQNNGV. V lost 1 base to trimming and J lost 2 bases, with 11 bases between them. The CDR3 DNA reads TGTGCCAGCAGCTTAGCCGCAGGGGAAAACTATGGCTACACCTTC. Its translation: CASSLAAGENYGYTF. The full variable domain, rest sourced from reference TRBV11-2 and TRBJ1-2, is EAGVAQSPRYKIIEKRQSVAFWCNPISGHATLYWYQQILGQGPKLLIQFQNNGVVDDSQLPKDRFSAERLKGVDSTLKIQPAKLEDSAVYLCASSLAAGENYGYTFGSGTRLTVV.

This chain links TRBV30 with TRBJ1-2; TRBD1 aligns across 9 bases. Per germline, CDR1 GTSNPN and CDR2 SVGIG (reference sequence). V lost 0 bases and J lost 2; bases outside the gene matches: 7. The CDR3 sequence is 16 residues long. This CDR3 is CAWSVPQTGGNYGYTF. Written as DNA, the CDR3 is TGTGCCTGGAGTGTACCGCAGACAGGGGGGAACTATGGCTACACCTTC.